These T cell receptor beta chains were read from a single sample in a study of blood T cell repertoires in COVID-19. The protocol was immunoSEQ multiplex PCR, while the TCRdb copy is restricted to in-frame clones and leaves out a portion. The repertoire consists of about 150,000 clones, with around 73% occurring once and the leading ten covering about 6%. The sample consisted of PBMCs or T cells enriched from blood (not recorded which). The receptors originated from a woman in her 50s who had recovered from COVID-19. CDR3s include the opening cysteine and the closing phenylalanine or tryptophan. The order of the fields is clone size, J gene, V gene, D gene, CDR3 protein, CDR3 DNA. D genes are given only for firm matches. Rows may omit the clone size; those that give it use once, few, many or a size class.

.,TRBJ1-4,TRBV5-4,.,CASSLGQNEKLFF,TGTGCCAGCAGCTTGGGACAGAATGAAAAACTGTTTTTT
.,TRBJ2-3,TRBV7-2,TRBD2,CASSLSGGYPQYF,TGTGCCAGCAGCTTGAGCGGGGGATATCCGCAGTATTTT
medium-sized,TRBJ2-1,TRBV6-4,.,CASSASALGHINEQFF,TGTGCCAGCAGTGCTTCGGCGTTGGGACACATCAATGAGCAGTTCTTC
once,TRBJ1-1,TRBV30,.,CAWSVIGGRPEAFF,TGTGCCTGGAGTGTAATCGGGGGGCGCCCGGAGGCTTTCTTT
.,TRBJ1-2,TRBV18,TRBD1,CASSAGQGAVYGYTF,TGTGCCAGCTCCGCGGGACAGGGGGCTGTCTATGGCTACACCTTC
.,TRBJ2-3,TRBV5-1,TRBD1,CASYPGGTGVADTQYF,TGCGCCTCCTACCCCGGTGGGACAGGGGTCGCAGATACGCAGTATTTT
.,TRBJ1-2,TRBV5-6,TRBD1,CASSVDRGGYTF,TGTGCCAGCAGCGTAGACAGGGGTGGCTACACCTTC
.,TRBJ1-1,TRBV6-1,.,CASSERQANTEAFF,TGTGCCAGCAGTGAAAGGCAGGCGAACACTGAAGCTTTCTTT
few,TRBJ1-5,TRBV6-5,.,CASSSSYEPQHF,TGTGCCAGCAGCTCGTCGTATGAGCCCCAGCATTTT
.,TRBJ2-1,TRBV5-4,TRBD2,CASSLAGGLHNEQFF,TGTGCCAGCAGCTTAGCGGGGGGCCTACACAATGAGCAGTTCTTC